Given below is one T cell receptor beta chain in context. Its target is not known. The table came from immunoSEQ multiplex PCR; TCRdb's copy has only in-frame clones and leaves some out. The table lists 120,000 or so clones, roughly 87% of them singletons, with 1.1% in the top ten. These data belong to a study of cytomegalovirus exposure and HLA in healthy donors. Study-level findings and limits: First-cohort TCR clusters tended to co-occur in the approximately 110 validation repertoires, a later analysis found. Most TCR sequences were seen very rarely across donors, but some public TCRs occurred in many.

The clonotype originates from a woman between 18 and 29 years old in good health and CMV-seronegative. The sequenced material came from PBMCs.

CDR3 bases: TGTGCCAGCAGCTTGGAGGAATTACAGCCCCAGCATTTT. This encodes CASSLEELQPQHF. The V call is TRBV7-9, the J call TRBJ1-5; no clear D gene. CDR1 and CDR2 (germline): SEHNR, FQNEAQ (reference sequence). V lost 3 bases, J lost 7 bases, and 10 bases lay in between. The CDR3 length is 13 residues.